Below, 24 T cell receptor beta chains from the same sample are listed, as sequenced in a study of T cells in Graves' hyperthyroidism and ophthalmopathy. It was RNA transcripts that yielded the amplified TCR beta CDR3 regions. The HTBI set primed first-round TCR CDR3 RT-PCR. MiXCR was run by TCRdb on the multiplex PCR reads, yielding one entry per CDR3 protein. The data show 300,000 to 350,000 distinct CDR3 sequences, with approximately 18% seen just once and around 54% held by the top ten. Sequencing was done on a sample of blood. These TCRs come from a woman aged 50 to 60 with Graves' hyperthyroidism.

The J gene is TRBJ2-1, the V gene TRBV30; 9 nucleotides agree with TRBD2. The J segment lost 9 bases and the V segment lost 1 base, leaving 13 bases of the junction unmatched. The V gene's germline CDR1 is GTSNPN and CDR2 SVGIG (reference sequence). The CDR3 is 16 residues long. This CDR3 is CAWSGSASGMFVEQFF. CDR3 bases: TGTGCCTGGAGTGGATCGGCTAGCGGGATGTTCGTTGAGCAGTTCTTC.

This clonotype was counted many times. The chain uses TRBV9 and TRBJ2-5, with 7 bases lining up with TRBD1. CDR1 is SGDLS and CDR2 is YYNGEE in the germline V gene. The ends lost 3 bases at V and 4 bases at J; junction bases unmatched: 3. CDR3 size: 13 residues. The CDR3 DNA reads TGTGCCAGCAGCGGATCAGGGGGAGAGACCCAGTACTTC. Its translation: CASSGSGGETQYF.

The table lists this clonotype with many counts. CDR3 sequence: CASSLAASGGYNEQFF. In DNA, the CDR3 is TGCGCCAGCAGCTTGGCCGCTAGCGGGGGGTACAATGAGCAGTTCTTC. J is TRBJ2-1 and V is TRBV5-1, with TRBD2 identical over 11 bases. From germline, CDR1 is SGHRS and CDR2 YFSETQ. V shed 0 bases, J shed 4 bases, and the junction held 3 bases outside the gene matches. The CDR3 covers 16 residues.

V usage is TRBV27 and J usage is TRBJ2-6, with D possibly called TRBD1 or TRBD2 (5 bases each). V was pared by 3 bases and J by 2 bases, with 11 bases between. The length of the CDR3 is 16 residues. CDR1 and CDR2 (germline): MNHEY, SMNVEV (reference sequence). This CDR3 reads CASSFLGEAGANVLTF. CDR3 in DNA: TGTGCCAGCAGTTTCTTGGGGGAAGCTGGGGCCAACGTCCTGACTTTC.

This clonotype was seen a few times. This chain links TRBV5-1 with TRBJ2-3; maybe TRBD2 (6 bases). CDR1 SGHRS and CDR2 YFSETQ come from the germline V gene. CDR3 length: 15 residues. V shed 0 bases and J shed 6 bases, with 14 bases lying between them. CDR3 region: CASSLGGGFADTQYF. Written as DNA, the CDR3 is TGCGCCAGCAGCTTGGGTGGGGGGTTCGCGGATACGCAGTATTTT.

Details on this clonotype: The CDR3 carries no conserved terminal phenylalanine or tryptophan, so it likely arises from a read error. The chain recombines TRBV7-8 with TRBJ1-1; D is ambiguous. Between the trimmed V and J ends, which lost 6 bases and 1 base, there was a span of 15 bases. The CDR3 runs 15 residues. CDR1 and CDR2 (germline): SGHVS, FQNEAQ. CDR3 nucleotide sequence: TGTGCCAGCAGTCACGTCGGCAGCCCGAACACTGAAGCTTTCCTT. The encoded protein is CASSHVGSPNTEAFL.

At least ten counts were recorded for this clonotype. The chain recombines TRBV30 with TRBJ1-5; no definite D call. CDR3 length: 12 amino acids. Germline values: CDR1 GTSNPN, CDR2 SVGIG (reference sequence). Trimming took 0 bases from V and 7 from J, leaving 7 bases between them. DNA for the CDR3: TGTGCCTGGAGTGTGGGAGAACAGCCCCAGCATTTT. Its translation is CAWSVGEQPQHF.

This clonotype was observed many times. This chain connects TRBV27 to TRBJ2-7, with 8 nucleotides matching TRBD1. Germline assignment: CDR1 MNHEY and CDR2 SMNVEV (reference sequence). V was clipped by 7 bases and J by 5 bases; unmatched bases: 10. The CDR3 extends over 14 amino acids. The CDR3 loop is CASKAQGGSDEQYF. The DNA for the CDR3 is TGTGCCAGCAAGGCACAGGGGGGCTCTGACGAGCAGTACTTC.

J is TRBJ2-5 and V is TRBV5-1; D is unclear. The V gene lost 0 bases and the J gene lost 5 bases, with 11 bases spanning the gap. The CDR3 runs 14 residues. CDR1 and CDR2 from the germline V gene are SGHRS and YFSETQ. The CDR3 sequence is CASSLALGSETQYF. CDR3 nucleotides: TGCGCCAGCAGCTTGGCGTTAGGGTCGGAGACCCAGTACTTC.

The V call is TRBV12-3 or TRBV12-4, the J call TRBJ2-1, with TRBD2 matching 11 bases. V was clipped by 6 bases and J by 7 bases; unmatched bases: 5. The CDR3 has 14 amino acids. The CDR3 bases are TGTGCCAGCAGGACTAGCGGGATGGGGAATGAGCAGTTCTTC. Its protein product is CASRTSGMGNEQFF.

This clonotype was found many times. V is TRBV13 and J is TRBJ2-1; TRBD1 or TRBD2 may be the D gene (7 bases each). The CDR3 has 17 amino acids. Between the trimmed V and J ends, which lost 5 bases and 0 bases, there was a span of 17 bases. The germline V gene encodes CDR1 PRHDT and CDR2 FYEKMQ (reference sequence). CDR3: CASSLDREGSSYNEQFF. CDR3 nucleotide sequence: TGTGCCAGCAGCCTTGACAGGGAGGGAAGCTCCTACAATGAGCAGTTCTTC.

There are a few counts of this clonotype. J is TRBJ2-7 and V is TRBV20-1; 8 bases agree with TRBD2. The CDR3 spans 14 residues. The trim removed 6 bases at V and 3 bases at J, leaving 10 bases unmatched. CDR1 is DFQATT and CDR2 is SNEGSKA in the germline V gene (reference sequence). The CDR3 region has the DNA TGCAGTGCAAGTTTAGCGGGAATGATCTACGAGCAGTACTTC. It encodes CSASLAGMIYEQYF.

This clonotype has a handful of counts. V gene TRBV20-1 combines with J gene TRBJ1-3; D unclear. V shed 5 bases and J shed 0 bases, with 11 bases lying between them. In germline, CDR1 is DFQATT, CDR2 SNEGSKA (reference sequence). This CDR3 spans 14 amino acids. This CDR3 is CSAVRDSSGNTIYF. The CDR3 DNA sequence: TGCAGTGCTGTCCGGGATTCCTCTGGAAACACCATATATTTT.

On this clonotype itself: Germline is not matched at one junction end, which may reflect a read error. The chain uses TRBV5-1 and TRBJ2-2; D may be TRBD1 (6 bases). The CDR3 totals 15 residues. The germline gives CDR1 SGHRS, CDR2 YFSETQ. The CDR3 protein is CASSLGRGLSGEPFF. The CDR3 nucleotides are TGCGCCAGCAGCTTGGGCAGGGGCCTGTCCGGGGAGCCGTTTTTT.

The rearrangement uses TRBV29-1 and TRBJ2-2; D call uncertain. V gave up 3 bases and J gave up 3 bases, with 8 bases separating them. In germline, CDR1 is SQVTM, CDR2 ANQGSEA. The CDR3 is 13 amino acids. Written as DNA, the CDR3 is TGCAGCGTTGAGTGGGGTGACACCGGGGAGCTGTTTTTT. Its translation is CSVEWGDTGELFF.

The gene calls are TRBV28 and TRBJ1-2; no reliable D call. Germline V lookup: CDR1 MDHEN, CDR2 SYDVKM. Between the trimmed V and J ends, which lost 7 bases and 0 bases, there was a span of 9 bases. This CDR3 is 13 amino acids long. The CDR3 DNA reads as TGTGCCAGCAATACGGGAGCTAACTATGGCTACACCTTC. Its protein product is CASNTGANYGYTF.

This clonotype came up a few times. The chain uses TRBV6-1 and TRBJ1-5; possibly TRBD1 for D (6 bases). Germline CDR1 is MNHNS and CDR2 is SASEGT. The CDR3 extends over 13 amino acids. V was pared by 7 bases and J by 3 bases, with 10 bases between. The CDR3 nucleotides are TGTGCCAGCACCGGACAGATCAATCAGCCCCAGCATTTT. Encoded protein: CASTGQINQPQHF.

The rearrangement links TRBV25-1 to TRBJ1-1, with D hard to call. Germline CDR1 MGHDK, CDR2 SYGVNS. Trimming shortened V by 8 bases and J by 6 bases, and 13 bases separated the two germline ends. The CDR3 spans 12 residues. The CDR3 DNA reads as TGTGCCAGCGGCTTTCAGGAGGCTGAAGCTTTCTTT. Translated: CASGFQEAEAFF.

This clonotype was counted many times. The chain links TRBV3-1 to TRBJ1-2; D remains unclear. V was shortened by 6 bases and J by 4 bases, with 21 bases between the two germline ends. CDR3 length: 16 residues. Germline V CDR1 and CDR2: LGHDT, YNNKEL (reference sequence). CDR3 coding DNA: TGTGCCAGCAGACACGAGGGAGGCGGATTCGCCTATGGCTACACCTTC. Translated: CASRHEGGGFAYGYTF.

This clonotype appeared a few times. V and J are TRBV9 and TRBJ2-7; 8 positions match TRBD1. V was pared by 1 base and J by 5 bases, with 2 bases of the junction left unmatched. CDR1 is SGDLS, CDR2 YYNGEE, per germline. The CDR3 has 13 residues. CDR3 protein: CASSVRQGHEQYF. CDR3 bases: TGTGCCAGCAGCGTAAGACAGGGGCACGAGCAGTACTTC.

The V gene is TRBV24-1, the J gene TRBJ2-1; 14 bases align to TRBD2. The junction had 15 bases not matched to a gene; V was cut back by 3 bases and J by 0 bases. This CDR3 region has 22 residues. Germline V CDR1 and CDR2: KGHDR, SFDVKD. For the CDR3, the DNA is TGTGCCACCAGTGATCCTTTAGCCGGGACTAGCGGGAGTTTAAGCTCCTACAATGAGCAGTTCTTC. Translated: CATSDPLAGTSGSLSSYNEQFF.

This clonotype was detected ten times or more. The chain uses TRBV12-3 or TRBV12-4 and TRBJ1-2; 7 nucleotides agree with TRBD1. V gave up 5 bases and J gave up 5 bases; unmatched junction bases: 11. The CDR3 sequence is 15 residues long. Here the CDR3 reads CASSPDRVAAYGYTF. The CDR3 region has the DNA TGTGCCAGCAGTCCAGACAGGGTAGCAGCGTATGGCTACACCTTC.

CDR3 sequence: CASSEGLAGAHTDTQYF. For the CDR3, the DNA is TGTGCCAGCAGCGAGGGACTAGCGGGAGCACACACAGATACGCAGTATTTT. The chain joins TRBV7-9 to TRBJ2-3, with 14 positions matching TRBD2. With V trimmed by 5 bases and J by 2 bases, 6 bases remained unmatched. The CDR3 is 17 residues long. Germline V gene data show CDR1 as SEHNR and CDR2 as FQNEAQ (reference sequence).

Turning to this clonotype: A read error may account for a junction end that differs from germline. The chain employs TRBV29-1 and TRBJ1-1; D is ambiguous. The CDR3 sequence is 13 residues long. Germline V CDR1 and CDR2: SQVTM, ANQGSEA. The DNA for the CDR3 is TGCGGCGTTGAATACAGTACATACACTGAAGCTTTCTTT. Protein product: CGVEYSTYTEAFF.